These 12 T cell receptor beta chains were sequenced from one sample in a study of T cell responses to AZD1222 COVID-19 vaccine. The assay was immunoSEQ multiplex PCR, and TCRdb's table has in-frame clones only and misses some. Of about 94,000 clones listed, roughly 84% are singletons. The source was peripheral blood, collected on day 0 of AZD1222 vaccination. The receptors shown here come from an adult in good health.

This chain uses TRBV5-1 with TRBJ1-4; 9 bases line up with TRBD1. Trimming removed 3 bases from V and 8 bases from J; junction bases left unmatched: 8. Germline V gene data show CDR1 as SGHRS and CDR2 as YFSETQ. The CDR3 contains 15 residues. CDR3 region: CASSSPGQGQEKLFF. In DNA form, the CDR3 reads TGCGCCAGCAGCTCACCGGGACAGGGTCAAGAAAAACTGTTTTTT.

The chain couples TRBV7-9 to TRBJ1-5; D remains unclear. In germline, CDR1 is SEHNR, CDR2 FQNEAQ (reference sequence). Trimming cost V 1 base and J 3 bases, with 10 bases left between them. There are 15 residues in the CDR3. The DNA for the CDR3 is TGTGCCAGCAGCTTAGAGTCAGGATCCAATCAGCCCCAGCATTTT. It codes for CASSLESGSNQPQHF.

J is TRBJ2-7 and V is TRBV5-4; D perhaps matches TRBD1 (6 bases). The CDR3 length is 14 residues. Per the germline V gene, CDR1 is SGHNT and CDR2 is YYREEE (reference sequence). Between the trimmed V and J ends, which lost 4 bases and 3 bases, there was a span of 14 bases. Here the CDR3 DNA reads TGTGCCAGCAGCCCCGGACAGACTTACTACGAGCAGTACTTC. This codes for CASSPGQTYYEQYF.

The chain employs TRBV5-1 and TRBJ1-1; 7 bases are a match to TRBD1. V was clipped by 4 bases and J by 2 bases; unmatched bases: 14. CDR3 length: 17 amino acids. Germline V gene sequence: CDR1 SGHRS, CDR2 YFSETQ. The CDR3 loop reads CASSQLVTGASNTEAFF. The CDR3 nucleotides read TGCGCCAGCAGCCAATTGGTTACAGGGGCGTCAAACACTGAAGCTTTCTTT.

The chain joins TRBV5-4 to TRBJ2-3, with 7 bases aligning to TRBD2. The junction had 4 bases not matched to a gene; V was cut back by 2 bases and J by 1 base. CDR1 and CDR2 (germline): SGHNT, YYREEE (reference sequence). There are 15 residues in the CDR3. CDR3 DNA: TGTGCCAGCAGCTTTCCGGCGGGGGGCACAGATACGCAGTATTTT. Residues: CASSFPAGGTDTQYF.

The chain employs TRBV4-2 and TRBJ2-5; no firm D call. Germline V gene data show CDR1 as LGHNA and CDR2 as YNFKEQ. V lost 0 bases to trimming and J lost 5 bases, with 7 bases between them. The CDR3 runs 13 residues. CDR3 sequence (DNA): TGTGCCAGCAGCCAAGATCCCCTGGAGACCCAGTACTTC. This sequence encodes CASSQDPLETQYF.

In its sample, this clone was seen once. This sequence joins TRBV5-1 and TRBJ1-1; 9 bases match TRBD1. V lost 1 base, J lost 2 bases, and 0 bases stayed unmatched. The length of the CDR3 is 14 residues. CDR1 and CDR2 (germline): SGHRS, YFSETQ. Here the CDR3 DNA reads TGCGCCAGCAGCTTGACAGGGGGCAACACTGAAGCTTTCTTT. Protein: CASSLTGGNTEAFF.

J is TRBJ1-1 and V is TRBV28; D is unclear. CDR1 is MDHEN, CDR2 SYDVKM, per germline. The CDR3 sequence is 14 residues long. Trimming took off 6 bases at V and 1 base at J, with 12 bases between the two ends. The CDR3 spells CASSPILQNTEAFF. In DNA form, the CDR3 reads TGTGCCAGCAGCCCTATCTTGCAGAACACTGAAGCTTTCTTT.

This clone was counted between two and nine times. This rearrangement joins TRBV12-3 or TRBV12-4 to TRBJ1-6, with 8 bases lining up with TRBD1. With 5 bases clipped from V and 11 bases from J, the junction kept 5 bases outside the gene matches. This CDR3 region has 13 residues. The CDR3 region has the DNA TGTGCCAGCAGTCCAGGGGGCATGACACCCCTCCACTTT. It encodes CASSPGGMTPLHF.

The chain has TRBV2 and TRBJ1-4; TRBD1 might be the D (6 bases). Looked up from germline, CDR1 is SNHLY and CDR2 is FYNNEI. The CDR3 consists of 14 residues. Deletions cut 2 bases from V and 5 bases from J, with 9 bases between. CDR3 protein: CASSEMDRNEKLFF. The CDR3 DNA reads as TGTGCCAGCAGTGAAATGGACAGAAATGAAAAACTGTTTTTT.

The chain is built from TRBV4-3 and TRBJ2-2; the D gene is possibly TRBD1 (6 bases). The CDR3 length is 16 residues. V was shortened by 4 bases and J by 7 bases, with 19 bases between the two germline ends. Germline V gene lookup returns CDR1 LGHNA and CDR2 YSLEER. The CDR3 DNA reads as TGCGCCAGCAGCCGGAATGGCAGGGGTGAGGGCGGGGAGCTGTTTTTT. This translates into CASSRNGRGEGGELFF.

The rearrangement uses TRBV5-1 and TRBJ1-5, with 7 bases aligning to TRBD1. Germline CDR1 and CDR2: SGHRS and YFSETQ. CDR3 length: 15 amino acids. V lost 0 bases and J lost 0; bases outside the gene matches: 0. CDR3 DNA: TGCGCCAGCAGCTTGGGGACAGGTAGCAATCAGCCCCAGCATTTT. It codes for CASSLGTGSNQPQHF.